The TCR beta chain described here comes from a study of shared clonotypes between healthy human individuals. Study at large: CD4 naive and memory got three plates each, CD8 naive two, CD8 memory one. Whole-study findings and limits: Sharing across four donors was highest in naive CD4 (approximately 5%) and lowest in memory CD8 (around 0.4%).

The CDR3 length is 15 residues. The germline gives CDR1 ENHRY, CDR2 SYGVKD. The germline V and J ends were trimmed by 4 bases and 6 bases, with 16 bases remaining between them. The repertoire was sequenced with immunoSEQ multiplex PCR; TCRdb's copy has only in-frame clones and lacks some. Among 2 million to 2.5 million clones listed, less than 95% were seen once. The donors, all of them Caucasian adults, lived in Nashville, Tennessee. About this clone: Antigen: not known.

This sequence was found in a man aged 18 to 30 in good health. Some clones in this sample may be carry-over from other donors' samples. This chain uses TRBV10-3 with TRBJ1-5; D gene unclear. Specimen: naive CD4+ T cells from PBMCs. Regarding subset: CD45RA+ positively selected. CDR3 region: CAISALSGKGQPQHF. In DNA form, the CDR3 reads TGTGCCATCAGTGCCCTCTCGGGAAAGGGTCAGCCCCAGCATTTT.